These 13 T cell receptor beta chains came from one sample sequenced in a study of metastatic and nonmetastatic thyroid tumors. MiXCR re-clonotyped the PCR reads for TCRdb. In the table there are around 10,000 clones, roughly 12% of which are singletons. Patients underwent thyroid surgery, and none had received any treatment before it. Sequencing was done on a sample of blood. Receptor source: a female donor with papillary thyroid cancer or a benign thyroid nodule (not recorded which). Some clones in this sample may be carry-over from other donors' samples.

This clone is medium-sized (0.01 to 0.1%). The J gene is TRBJ2-3, the V gene TRBV6-5; D remains ambiguous. V lost 2 bases to trimming and J lost 3 bases, with 9 bases between them. Germline V lookup: CDR1 MNHEY, CDR2 SVGAGI. CDR3 length: 14 residues. CDR3 nucleotides: TGTGCCAGCAGTTACGCGGACGGAACAGATACGCAGTATTTT. It is translated as CASSYADGTDTQYF.

The CDR3 DNA reads TGTGCCAGCAGCTACCGACAGGGAGGGTACAATGAGCAGTTCTTC. Protein sequence: CASSYRQGGYNEQFF. The rearrangement uses TRBV11-1 and TRBJ2-1; D tentatively reads TRBD1 or TRBD2 (7 bases each). Between the trimmed V and J ends, which lost 4 bases and 4 bases, there was a span of 14 bases. The CDR3 extends over 15 amino acids. Germline values: CDR1 SGHAT, CDR2 FQDESV (reference sequence).

Many counts were recorded for this clone. V gene TRBV2 combines with J gene TRBJ2-3, with TRBD1 as a possible D gene (6 bases). Germline CDR1 reads SNHLY; CDR2 reads FYNNEI. Trimming cost V 10 bases and J 4 bases, with 12 bases left between them. CDR3 length: 12 residues. The CDR3 protein is CATGAGSDTQYF. The DNA for the CDR3 is TGTGCCACAGGGGCGGGCTCAGATACGCAGTATTTT.

This clone was observed at least ten times. A clone one base away is much larger, so this may be a read error. V usage is TRBV30 and J usage is TRBJ1-2, with D maybe TRBD1 (5 bases). V was shortened by 2 bases and J by 7 bases, with 14 bases between the two germline ends. The CDR3 length is 13 residues. The germline CDR1 and CDR2 sequences are GTSNPN and SVGIG (reference sequence). The CDR3: CAWSPGRVRGYTF. The CDR3 DNA sequence: TGTGCCTGGAGTCCCGGCAGGGTTCGTGGCTACACCTTC.

This clone came up many times. This clone may be a read error of a much larger clone one base away. Other DNA sequences in the sample encode the same CDR3. The J gene is TRBJ2-7, the V gene TRBV3-1, with 10 bases that match TRBD2. Germline lookup yields CDR1 LGHDT and CDR2 YNNKEL (reference sequence). Trimming at V came to 4 bases and at J to 0 bases, leaving 3 bases not matched to a gene. The CDR3 totals 15 residues. The CDR3 sequence: CASSPRTSGSYEQYF. In DNA, the CDR3 is TGTGCCAGCAGCCCGCGGACTAGCGGCTCCTACGAGCAGTACTTC.

This clone appeared a few times. The rearrangement uses TRBV6-1 and TRBJ1-5; D may be TRBD1 (5 bases). Trimming removed 6 bases from V and 7 bases from J, with 19 bases in between. CDR1 is MNHNS and CDR2 is SASEGT in the germline V gene. The CDR3 totals 15 residues. The DNA of the CDR3 is TGTGCCAGCAGGGCCACTCCAGGGTGGGGGCAGCCCCAGCATTTT. Translation: CASRATPGWGQPQHF.

This clone was recorded at least ten times. The rearrangement links TRBV2 to TRBJ2-1; TRBD2 aligns across 11 bases. The length of the CDR3 is 15 residues. Trimming at V came to 4 bases and at J to 4 bases, leaving 3 bases not matched to a gene. Germline CDR1 SNHLY, CDR2 FYNNEI. The CDR3 coding sequence is TGTGCCAGCAGTGTTGGGACTAGCGGATACAATGAGCAGTTCTTC. It specifies CASSVGTSGYNEQFF.

This clone was seen ten or more times. V is TRBV11-3 and J is TRBJ2-6; D gene uncertain. The CDR3 has 14 amino acids. Trimming took 5 bases from V and 2 from J, leaving 7 bases between them. CDR1 and CDR2 from the germline V gene are SGHNT and YENEEA. The CDR3 reads CASSEGTGANVLTF. The CDR3 DNA sequence: TGTGCCAGCAGCGAAGGTACTGGGGCCAACGTCCTGACTTTC.

This clone was seen repeatedly, ten times or more. The chain uses TRBV2 and TRBJ2-3; TRBD1 might be the D (6 bases). V was trimmed by 7 bases and J by 3 bases, leaving 14 bases between them. This CDR3 is built from 14 residues. Germline V gene sequence: CDR1 SNHLY, CDR2 FYNNEI. CDR3 region: CASKQGRGTDTQYF. Written as DNA, the CDR3 is TGTGCCAGCAAACAGGGAAGAGGAACAGATACGCAGTATTTT.

A remark on this clone: With a much larger clone just one base away, this may be a read error. The chain links TRBV5-6 to TRBJ2-5, with no clear D. The germline gives CDR1 SGHDT, CDR2 YYEEEE. The CDR3 has 11 amino acids. Here the CDR3 DNA reads TGTGCCAGCAGCTTGGGAGAGACCAAGTACTTC. This gives the protein CASSLGETKYF.

This clone has a count of ten or more. V gene TRBV9 combines with J gene TRBJ1-1; D is undetermined. Trimming pared 3 bases from V and 3 bases from J, leaving 12 bases between. This CDR3 region has 14 residues. Germline V lookup: CDR1 SGDLS, CDR2 YYNGEE. The CDR3 nucleotides are TGTGCCAGCAGCGCCAGAGCTAGCGACACTGAAGCTTTCTTT. Residues: CASSARASDTEAFF. Full variable domain (outside the CDR3, taken from reference TRBV9 and TRBJ1-1): DSGVTQTPKHLITATGQRVTLRCSPRSGDLSVYWYQQSLDQGLQFLIQYYNGEERAKGNILERFSAQQFPDLHSELNLSSLELGDSALYFCASSARASDTEAFFGQGTRLTVV.

This clone is deemed medium-sized. This sequence joins TRBV30 and TRBJ1-4; D is undetermined. The CDR3 is 14 amino acids. V was cut by 4 bases and J by 7 bases, with 16 bases left in between. Germline V CDR1 and CDR2: GTSNPN, SVGIG (reference sequence). This CDR3 is CAWNRAQSFEKLFF. In DNA, the CDR3 is TGTGCCTGGAATAGGGCCCAGTCATTTGAAAAACTGTTTTTT. The full variable domain, rest sourced from reference TRBV30 and TRBJ1-4, is SQTIHQWPATLVQPVGSPLSLECTVEGTSNPNLYWYRQAAGRGLQLLFYSVGIGQISSEVPQNLSASRPQDRQFILSSKKLLLSDSGFYLCAWNRAQSFEKLFFGSGTQLSVL.

This clone showed up many times. The chain has TRBV12-3 or TRBV12-4 and TRBJ2-1; weak D call: TRBD1 (6 bases). V was pared by 6 bases and J by 4 bases, with 13 bases between. This CDR3 region has 14 residues. Here the CDR3 DNA reads TGTGCCAGCAGAGCCAGGACAGAGTACAATGAGCAGTTCTTC. Translating gives CASRARTEYNEQFF.